Sequencing of this T cell receptor beta chain was carried out in a study of T-cell memory formation after mild COVID-19. Study background: Across donors, TCR clusters were largely donor specific.

V lost 0 bases, J lost 8 bases, and 16 bases lay in between. The germline V gene encodes CDR1 SGHAT and CDR2 FQNNGV. The CDR3 runs to 15 residues. General observations from the study: Day 15 to 85 contracting clones showed balanced CD4/CD8; day 15 to 37 expanders favored CD4+. Still unconfirmed is whether the second-wave clones peaking on day 37 recognized SARS-CoV-2.

Remarks on this clonotype: Its antigen is undetermined.

The 5'RACE method, run with constant-segment primers, produced TCR alpha and TCR beta cDNA libraries (carrying sample barcodes and UMIs). TCRdb re-called the 5' RACE reads with MiXCR, one entry per CDR3 protein. Of about 200,000 distinct CDR3 sequences listed, around 16% are singletons. Sequenced input: PBMCs or a T cell subset sorted from them (not recorded which). The gene calls are TRBV11-2 and TRBJ1-2; unclear D gene. The sequence was collected from an adult woman who had mild COVID-19 (a few samples of this study predate the infection). Cell type and time point are not known. CDR3 residues: CASSLEGSARRGYTF. Here the CDR3 DNA reads TGTGCCAGCAGCTTAGAGGGGTCGGCTAGACGAGGCTACACCTTC.